Listed below are T cell receptor beta chains from one sample, sequenced in a study of T-cell memory formation after mild COVID-19. TCRdb re-derived calls from the 5' RACE reads in MiXCR, one entry per CDR3 protein. In the table there are hundreds of thousands of distinct CDR3 sequences, roughly 20% of which are singletons. Sequencing was done on a sample of PBMCs or a T cell subset sorted from them (not recorded which). The receptors originated from an adult woman who had mild COVID-19 (a few samples of this study predate the infection). Cell type and time point are not known. CDR3s include the opening cysteine and the closing phenylalanine or tryptophan. Fields, in order: CDR3 length, D gene, clone size, V gene, J gene, CDR3 protein, CDR3 DNA. A D gene is named only where the DNA matches it firmly. Clone sizes are given selectively: once, few, many, or a class where the clone is expanded.

>13|TRBD1|NA|TRBV6-5|TRBJ1-5
CASRDRGGQPQHF
TGTGCCAGCAGAGACAGGGGGGGTCAGCCCCAGCATTTT
>14|NA|few|TRBV2|TRBJ2-3
CASTTVSSAVSQYF
TGTGCCAGCACCACCGTTAGTTCCGCGGTATCGCAGTATTTT
>18|TRBD1|NA|TRBV5-6|TRBJ1-2
CASTRSRDRGLDNYGYTF
TGTGCCAGCACCCGGTCGAGGGACAGGGGGCTTGATAACTATGGCTACACCTTC
>15|TRBD1|NA|TRBV5-4|TRBJ2-1
CASSHPRDRRNEQFF
TGTGCCAGCAGCCACCCCCGGGACAGACGCAATGAGCAGTTCTTC
>15|NA|NA|TRBV7-2|TRBJ1-4
CASSLAGQYNEKLFF
TGTGCCAGCAGCTTAGCAGGGCAGTATAATGAAAAACTGTTTTTT
>15|NA|NA|TRBV24-1|TRBJ2-5
CATSDFAREQETQYF
TGTGCCACCAGTGATTTCGCGCGGGAACAAGAGACCCAGTACTTC
>14|TRBD1|few|TRBV7-3|TRBJ2-4
CASSVGQGGNIQYF
TGTGCCAGCAGCGTGGGACAGGGGGGAAACATTCAGTACTTC
>16|TRBD2|NA|TRBV9|TRBJ2-1
CASSLRYGLAGDEQFF
TGTGCCAGCAGCCTCCGTTATGGACTAGCGGGAGATGAGCAGTTCTTC
>17|NA|few|TRBV14|TRBJ2-5
CASSQGDNVYYQETQYF
TGTGCCAGCAGCCAAGGTGACAACGTATATTACCAAGAGACCCAGTACTTC
>14|NA|NA|TRBV3-1|TRBJ2-5
CASSQVVGQETQYF
TGTGCCAGCAGCCAAGTGGTAGGGCAAGAGACCCAGTACTTC
>14|TRBD1|many|TRBV18|TRBJ2-7
CASSPGTGRYEQYF
TGTGCCAGCTCACCCGGGACAGGGAGGTACGAGCAGTACTTC
>13|TRBD1|few|TRBV6-1|TRBJ2-2
CAGQGRNTGELFF
TGTGCCGGACAGGGGCGGAACACCGGGGAGCTGTTTTTT
>14|NA|few|TRBV6-5|TRBJ2-7
CASSYGQGRYEQYF
TGTGCCAGCAGTTACGGGCAGGGCCGCTACGAGCAGTACTTC
>15|NA|NA|TRBV5-5|TRBJ1-6
CASNPAGGPGSPLHF
TGTGCCAGCAACCCAGCCGGGGGGCCTGGTTCACCCCTCCACTTT
>14|NA|few|TRBV6-6|TRBJ2-3
CASSYQRGIDTQYF
TGTGCCAGCAGTTACCAACGGGGGATAGATACGCAGTATTTT
>15|NA|few|TRBV5-4|TRBJ2-3
CASSLGGASADTQYF
TGTGCCAGCAGCTTGGGGGGCGCAAGCGCAGATACGCAGTATTTT
>16|TRBD2|NA|TRBV20-1|TRBJ2-7
CSARGLAGGIFHEQYF
TGCAGTGCTAGGGGACTAGCGGGAGGTATTTTCCACGAGCAGTACTTC
>16|TRBD2|NA|TRBV11-3|TRBJ2-5
CASSSWTSGNQETQYF
TGTGCCAGCAGCTCCTGGACTAGCGGTAACCAAGAGACCCAGTACTTC
>17|NA|NA|TRBV7-9|TRBJ2-6
CASSLKKGTSGANVLTF
TGTGCCAGCAGCTTAAAAAAGGGGACCTCTGGGGCCAACGTCCTGACTTTC
>14|NA|NA|TRBV7-9|TRBJ2-7
CASCRDGSSYEQYF
TGTGCCAGCTGCAGGGACGGAAGCTCCTACGAGCAGTACTTC
>15|TRBD1|NA|TRBV9|TRBJ1-6
CASSVMDRSSTPLHF
TGTGCCAGCAGCGTAATGGACAGGTCGTCGACACCCCTCCACTTT
>13|TRBD1|few|TRBV29-1|TRBJ1-1
CSVDGTGVAEAFF
TGCAGCGTTGATGGGACAGGGGTGGCTGAAGCTTTCTTT
>16|NA|NA|TRBV20-1|TRBJ2-7
CSASGFTGGETYEQYF
TGCAGTGCTAGTGGGTTCACAGGGGGGGAGACCTACGAGCAGTACTTC
>12|NA|few|TRBV29-1|TRBJ1-2
CSVEWVGPGYTF
TGCAGCGTTGAATGGGTGGGCCCGGGCTACACCTTC